Listed below are T cell receptor beta chains from one sample, sequenced in a study of blood T cell repertoires in COVID-19. Produced via immunoSEQ multiplex PCR; TCRdb's table is partial and in-frame only. The sample contains about 220,000 clones, around 80% of which appear only once. The sample taken for sequencing was peripheral blood. Every receptor here comes from a man under 40 with active or convalescent COVID-19. Both conserved end residues are part of each CDR3. The D gene is left open where the match is weak. Clone size is not always given. Where it is, it says once, few, many or a class for expanded clones.

CDR3 DNA	CDR3 protein	clone size	J gene	V gene	D gene
TGTGCCAGCAGAGGAGGGGGGGTCTCACCCCTCCACTTT	CASRGGGVSPLHF	NA	TRBJ1-6	TRBV2	NA
TGTGCCAGCAGCTTACAGGACAGGGGTTACAATGAGCAGTTCTTC	CASSLQDRGYNEQFF	few	TRBJ2-1	TRBV5-6	TRBD1
TGTGCCAGCAGCTTAAATGGGCCAGGGGGAAAGCAGTACTTC	CASSLNGPGGKQYF	NA	TRBJ2-7	TRBV7-3	TRBD1
TGTGCCAGCAGTGAATACTCGGGGACAGATACGCAGTATTTT	CASSEYSGTDTQYF	NA	TRBJ2-3	TRBV6-1	NA
TGCGCCAGCAGCGGACGAACGGGAGGAGGGAAGACCCAGTACTTC	CASSGRTGGGKTQYF	NA	TRBJ2-5	TRBV4-1	TRBD2
TGTGCCAGCAGCGCAGGGGCCCCCAATGAAAAACTGTTTTTT	CASSAGAPNEKLFF	many	TRBJ1-4	TRBV7-9	NA
TGTGCCTGGAGTGCCCCCCAGACAGGGGTATCTCAGCCCCAGCATTTT	CAWSAPQTGVSQPQHF	NA	TRBJ1-5	TRBV30	TRBD1
TGCAGCGTGATGACACATGGGGCCAACGTCCTGACTTTC	CSVMTHGANVLTF	NA	TRBJ2-6	TRBV29-1	NA
TGTGCCAGCAGCGCTTTCCAGGGGGCAGCCAAAAACATTCAGTACTTC	CASSAFQGAAKNIQYF	NA	TRBJ2-4	TRBV2	TRBD1
TGTGCCAGCAGTTACGAAGGGACAGGGGGCGGCACTGAAGCTTTCTTT	CASSYEGTGGGTEAFF	once	TRBJ1-1	TRBV6-6	TRBD1
TGCGCCAGCAGCCAAGTTTGGGGGCCGCAGTATTTT	CASSQVWGPQYF	NA	TRBJ2-3	TRBV4-1	NA
TGTGCCAGCAGTTTATCTCCCCATGAGCAGTTCTTC	CASSLSPHEQFF	NA	TRBJ2-1	TRBV28	NA
TGTGCCAGCAGTTACGGCCAGAATAGCAATCAGCCCCAGCATTTT	CASSYGQNSNQPQHF	NA	TRBJ1-5	TRBV6-2/TRBV6-3	NA
TGTGCCAGCAGTTACAGCGAGACCCAGTACTTC	CASSYSETQYF	once	TRBJ2-5	TRBV6-2/TRBV6-3	NA
TGTGCCAGCAAAGTAAGCCAGGGTAGGGAGACCCAGTACTTC	CASKVSQGRETQYF	NA	TRBJ2-5	TRBV3-1/TRBV3-2	NA
TGTGCCAGCAGTGGTTTCGGCCCAACCCCGGACAGCTACGAGCAGTACTTC	CASSGFGPTPDSYEQYF	NA	TRBJ2-7	TRBV2	NA
TGTGCCAGCAGTCTACTTCGGACAGGGCTCTATAATTCACCCCTCCACTTT	CASSLLRTGLYNSPLHF	NA	TRBJ1-6	TRBV3-1/TRBV3-2	TRBD1
TGTGCCAGCAGTTTACACCGGGACACAGAAGCTTTCTTT	CASSLHRDTEAFF	NA	TRBJ1-1	TRBV28	NA
TGTGCCAGCAGACAGGGAAACACCATATATTTT	CASRQGNTIYF	NA	TRBJ1-3	TRBV28	NA
TGCGCCAGCAAGCTAGCCGGGACAGGCAACACCGGGGAGCTGTTTTTT	CASKLAGTGNTGELFF	once	TRBJ2-2	TRBV4-3	TRBD1
TGCGCCAGCAGCTACCGCGGGGGGACCTCCGGGGAGCTGTTTTTT	CASSYRGGTSGELFF	NA	TRBJ2-2	TRBV5-1	TRBD2
TGTGCCAGCAGCGGGACAGGGTTAAATGAGCAGTTCTTC	CASSGTGLNEQFF	NA	TRBJ2-1	TRBV9	TRBD1
TGCGCCAGCAGCCTACAGGGCACCGGGGAGCTGTTTTTT	CASSLQGTGELFF	NA	TRBJ2-2	TRBV5-1	NA
TGTGCCAGCGGGCGCCGCCACCAAGCTAACTATGGCTACACCTTC	CASGRRHQANYGYTF	NA	TRBJ1-2	TRBV6-5	NA
TGTGCCAGCAGCCCAAGACAGACAAAGACCAATGAGCAGTTCTTC	CASSPRQTKTNEQFF	NA	TRBJ2-1	TRBV7-6	NA
TGCAGCGTTGAAGAGGGGGGGAATAATGGCTACACCTTC	CSVEEGGNNGYTF	NA	TRBJ1-2	TRBV29-1	NA